This paragraph reports one T cell receptor (beta chain). Assay used: immunoSEQ multiplex PCR; TCRdb lists only in-frame clones, some missing. Of 60,000 or so clones detected, about 80% appear once; the ten largest clones hold 15% to 20%. The record originates from a study of blood T cell repertoires in COVID-19. Study in general: Specimens from acute and convalescent COVID-19 originated in the United States, Italy and Spain. T cells, B-cell-depleted T cells, or PBMCs supplied cDNA or gDNA.

One Seattle source followed patients from active infection through their disease course. Trimming took 6 bases from V and 5 from J; bases not matched to a gene: 6. The CDR3 is 15 amino acids. Germline CDR1 is SGHNT and CDR2 is YENEEA. The origin of this receptor is a man aged 30-40 years with COVID-19, enrolled during active disease. Sequenced: peripheral blood. The V and J genes are TRBV11-3 and TRBJ2-2, with TRBD1 matching 10 bases. The CDR3: CASRRQGAGTGELFF. CDR3 in DNA: TGTGCCAGCAGGCGACAGGGGGCAGGTACCGGGGAGCTGTTTTTT. The full variable domain, with the rest looked up from reference TRBV11-3 and TRBJ2-2, is EAGVVQSPRYKIIEKKQPVAFWCNPISGHNTLYWYLQNLGQGPELLIRYENEEAVDDSQLPKDRFSAERLKGVDSTLKIQPAELGDSAVYLCASRRQGAGTGELFFGEGSRLTVL.